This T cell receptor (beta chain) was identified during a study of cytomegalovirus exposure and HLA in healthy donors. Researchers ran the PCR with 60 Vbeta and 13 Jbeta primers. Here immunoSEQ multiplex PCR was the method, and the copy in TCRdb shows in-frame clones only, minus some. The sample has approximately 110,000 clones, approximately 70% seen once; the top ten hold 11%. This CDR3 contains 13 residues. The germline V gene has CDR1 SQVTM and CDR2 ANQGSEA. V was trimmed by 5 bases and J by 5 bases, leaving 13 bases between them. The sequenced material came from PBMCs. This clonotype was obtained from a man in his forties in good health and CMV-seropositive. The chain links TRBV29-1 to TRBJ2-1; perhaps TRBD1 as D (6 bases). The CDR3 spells CSVLGHLNNEQFF. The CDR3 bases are TGCAGCGTTCTGGGACACCTAAACAATGAGCAGTTCTTC.